Given below is one T cell receptor beta chain in context. The antigen is undetermined. The source of the sample is a study of glioma-infiltrating T cells after dendritic cell vaccination. Study information: Patients received three intradermal dendritic cell vaccine injections at biweekly intervals. Overall study findings and caveats: Longer survival after dendritic cell vaccination followed higher pretreatment TIL content.

There are 14 residues in the CDR3. Trimming removed 8 bases from V and 2 bases from J, with 15 bases in between. CDR1 and CDR2 from the germline V gene are ENHRY and SYGVKD. Documented time point: after dendritic cell vaccination, including at tumor progression/relapse. The immunoSEQ assay amplified TCRB CDR3 from up to 2 ug DNA. The primer mix had 60 V beta and 13 J beta primers. Profiled with immunoSEQ multiplex PCR; TCRdb holds only in-frame clones, not every one. The data contain roughly 60,000 clones, around 86% of them singletons. The chain couples TRBV10-3 to TRBJ1-2; D is perhaps TRBD1 (5 bases). The sequences come from blood, collected after dendritic cell vaccination. The TCR comes from a human donor with glioblastoma. The CDR3 spells CAISRGEGNYGYTF. As DNA, the CDR3 is TGTGCCATCTCTCGAGGGGAGGGGAACTATGGCTACACCTTC.